Detailed here is one T cell receptor beta chain. The antigen remains undetermined. This entry comes from a study of T cell responses to AZD1222 COVID-19 vaccine. Overall study context: The analysis combined second doses at about 4 or about 12 weeks. Study-wide findings and caveats: Among spike-specific TCRs, nearly half reportedly target unmutated variant regions. Researchers took repertoire samples only after the peak T cell response had come. Of the AZD1222 recipients, only 6 or 7 were seropositive at baseline.

Trimming removed 5 bases from V and 7 bases from J, with 20 bases in between. Germline V CDR1 and CDR2: MNHEY, SVGAGI. This CDR3 region has 15 residues. Data came from immunoSEQ multiplex PCR; TCRdb stores just in-frame clones and leaves some out. This sample has 73,000 or so clones, with around 82% found just once. This chain uses TRBV6-5 with TRBJ2-5, with a weak D call TRBD2 (7 bases). This receptor was obtained from an adult in good health. The sample in question was peripheral blood, obtained on day 0 of AZD1222 vaccination. CDR3 in DNA: TGTGCCAGCAGTAGCGGGACACCACCAAGAGTGACCCAGTACTTC. Protein: CASSSGTPPRVTQYF.